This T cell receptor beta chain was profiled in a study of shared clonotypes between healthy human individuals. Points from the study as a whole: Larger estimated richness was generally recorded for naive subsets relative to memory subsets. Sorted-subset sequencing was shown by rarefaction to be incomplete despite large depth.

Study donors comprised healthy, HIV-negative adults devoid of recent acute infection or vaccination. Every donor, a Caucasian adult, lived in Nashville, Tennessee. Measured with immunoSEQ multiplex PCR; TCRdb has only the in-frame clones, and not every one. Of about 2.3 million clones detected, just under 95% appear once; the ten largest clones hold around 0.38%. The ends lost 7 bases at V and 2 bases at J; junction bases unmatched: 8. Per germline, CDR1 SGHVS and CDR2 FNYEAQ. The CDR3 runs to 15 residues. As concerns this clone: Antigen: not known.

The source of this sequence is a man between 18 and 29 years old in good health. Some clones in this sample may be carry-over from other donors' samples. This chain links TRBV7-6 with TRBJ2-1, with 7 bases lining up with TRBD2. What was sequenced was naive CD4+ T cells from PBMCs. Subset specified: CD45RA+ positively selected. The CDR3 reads CASTTGAGTYNEQFF. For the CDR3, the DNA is TGTGCCAGCACCACGGGAGCGGGAACCTACAATGAGCAGTTCTTC.